The present T cell receptor beta chain was sequenced within a study of cytomegalovirus exposure and HLA in healthy donors. 13 Jbeta primers and 60 Vbeta primers were used for the PCR. Here immunoSEQ multiplex PCR was the method, and the copy in TCRdb shows in-frame clones only, minus some. The sample shows approximately 180,000 clones, about 80% of them seen only once. Donors in the study were healthy people who gave bone marrow. To note about this clone: Antigen unknown.

Study-level results: A few chains tied to CMV proved CMV antigen-specific in vitro.

V was clipped by 8 bases and J by 3 bases, with 13 bases between them. Per the germline V gene, CDR1 is MNHNS and CDR2 is SASEGT. There are 13 residues in the CDR3. This TCR derives from a woman between 40 and 50 years old in good health and CMV-seronegative. V usage is TRBV6-1 and J usage is TRBJ1-1, with D unclear. Sequencing was carried out using PBMCs. The CDR3 reads CASVRAGDTEAFF. The DNA of the CDR3 is TGTGCCAGCGTCCGGGCGGGAGACACTGAAGCTTTCTTT.